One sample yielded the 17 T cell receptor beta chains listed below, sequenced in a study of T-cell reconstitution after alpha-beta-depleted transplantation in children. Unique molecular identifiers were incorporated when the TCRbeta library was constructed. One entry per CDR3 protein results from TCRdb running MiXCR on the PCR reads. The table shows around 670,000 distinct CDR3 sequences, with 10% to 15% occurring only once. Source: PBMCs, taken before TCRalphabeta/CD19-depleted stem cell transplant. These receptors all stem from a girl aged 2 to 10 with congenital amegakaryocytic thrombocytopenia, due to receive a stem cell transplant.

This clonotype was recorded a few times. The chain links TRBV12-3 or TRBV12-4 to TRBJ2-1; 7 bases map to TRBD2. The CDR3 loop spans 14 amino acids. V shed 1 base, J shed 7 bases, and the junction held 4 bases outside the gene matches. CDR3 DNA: TGTGCCAGCAGTTTAGGGGAGGGCCGTAATGAGCAGTTCTTC. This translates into CASSLGEGRNEQFF.

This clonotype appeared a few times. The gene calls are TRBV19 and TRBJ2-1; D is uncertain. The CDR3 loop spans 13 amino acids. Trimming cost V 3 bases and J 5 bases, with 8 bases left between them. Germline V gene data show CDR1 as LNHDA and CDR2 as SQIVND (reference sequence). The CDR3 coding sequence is TGTGCCAGTAGTATTGGAGCTCACAATGAGCAGTTCTTC. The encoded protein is CASSIGAHNEQFF.

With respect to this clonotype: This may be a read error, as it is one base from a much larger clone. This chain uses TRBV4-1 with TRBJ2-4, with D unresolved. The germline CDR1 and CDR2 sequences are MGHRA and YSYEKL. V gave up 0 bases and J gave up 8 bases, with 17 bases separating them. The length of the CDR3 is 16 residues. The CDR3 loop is CASSQDLRGGSDIQYF. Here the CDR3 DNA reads TGCGCCAGCAGCCAAGATCTTCGCGGCGGCTCGGACATTCAGTACTTC.

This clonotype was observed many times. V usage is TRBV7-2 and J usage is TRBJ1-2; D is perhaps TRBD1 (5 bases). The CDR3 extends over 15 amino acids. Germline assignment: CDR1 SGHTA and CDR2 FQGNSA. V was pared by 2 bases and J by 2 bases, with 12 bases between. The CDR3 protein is CASSLWSRGNYGYTF. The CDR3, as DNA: TGTGCCAGCAGCTTATGGTCACGGGGGAACTATGGCTACACCTTC.

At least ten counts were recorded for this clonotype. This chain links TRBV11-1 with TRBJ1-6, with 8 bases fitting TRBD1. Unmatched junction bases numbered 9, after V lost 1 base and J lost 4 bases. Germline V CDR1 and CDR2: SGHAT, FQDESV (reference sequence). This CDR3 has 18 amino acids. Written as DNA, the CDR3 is TGTGCCAGCAGCTTAGGTCCTGCAGGGGGCTTATATAATTCACCCCTCCACTTT. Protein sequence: CASSLGPAGGLYNSPLHF.

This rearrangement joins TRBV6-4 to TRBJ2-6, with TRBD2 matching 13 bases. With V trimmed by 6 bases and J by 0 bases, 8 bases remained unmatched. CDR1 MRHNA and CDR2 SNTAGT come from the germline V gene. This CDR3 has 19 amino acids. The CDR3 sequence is CASRVTSGRISSGANVLTF. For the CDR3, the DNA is TGTGCCAGCAGGGTGACTAGCGGGAGGATTAGCTCTGGGGCCAACGTCCTGACTTTC.

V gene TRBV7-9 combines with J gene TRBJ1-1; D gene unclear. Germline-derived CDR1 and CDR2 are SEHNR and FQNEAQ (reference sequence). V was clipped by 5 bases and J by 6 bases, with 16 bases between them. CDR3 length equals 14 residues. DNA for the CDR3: TGTGCCAGCAGCCTAACAAACACGAATTCTGAAGCTTTCTTT. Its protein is CASSLTNTNSEAFF.

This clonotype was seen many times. The CDR3 region is CASSWGTRSRSYYEQYF. The CDR3 DNA reads TGCGCCAGCAGCTGGGGGACTCGTTCCCGATCTTATTACGAGCAGTACTTC. This sequence joins TRBV5-1 and TRBJ2-7, with D possibly being TRBD2 (6 bases). Trimming took 3 bases from V and 4 from J, leaving 23 bases between them. From germline, CDR1 is SGHRS and CDR2 YFSETQ. The CDR3 is made up of 17 amino acids.

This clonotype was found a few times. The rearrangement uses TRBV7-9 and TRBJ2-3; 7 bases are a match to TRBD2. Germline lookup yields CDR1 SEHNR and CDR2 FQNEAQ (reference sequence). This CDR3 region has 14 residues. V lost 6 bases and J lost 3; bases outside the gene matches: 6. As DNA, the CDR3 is TGTGCCAGCAGGGTTGCGGGAGATACAGATACGCAGTATTTT. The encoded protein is CASRVAGDTDTQYF.

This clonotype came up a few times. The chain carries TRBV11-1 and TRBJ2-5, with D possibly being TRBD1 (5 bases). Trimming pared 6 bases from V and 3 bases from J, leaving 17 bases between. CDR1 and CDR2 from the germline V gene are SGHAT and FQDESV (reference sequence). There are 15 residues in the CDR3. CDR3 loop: CASRTTGTPEETQYF. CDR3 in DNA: TGTGCCAGCAGGACCACAGGTACTCCCGAAGAGACCCAGTACTTC. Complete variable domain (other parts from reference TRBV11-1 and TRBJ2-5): EAEVAQSPRYKITEKSQAVAFWCDPISGHATLYWYRQILGQGPELLVQFQDESVVDDSQLPKDRFSAERLKGVDSTLKIQPAELGDSAMYLCASRTTGTPEETQYFGPGTRLLVL.

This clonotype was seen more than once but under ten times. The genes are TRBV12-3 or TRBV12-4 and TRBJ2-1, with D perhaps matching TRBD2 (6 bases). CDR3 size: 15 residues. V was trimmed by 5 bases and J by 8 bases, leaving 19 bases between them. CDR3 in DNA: TGTGCCAGCAGTGCCTCGGGCGGGATGGGGGATGAGCAGTTCTTC. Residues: CASSASGGMGDEQFF.

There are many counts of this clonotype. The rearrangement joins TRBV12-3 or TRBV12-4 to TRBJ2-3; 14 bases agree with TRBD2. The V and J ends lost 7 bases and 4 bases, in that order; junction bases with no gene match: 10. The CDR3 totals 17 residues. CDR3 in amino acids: CASTPGTSGSIPDTQYF. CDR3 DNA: TGTGCCAGCACCCCTGGGACTAGCGGGAGTATCCCAGATACGCAGTATTTT.

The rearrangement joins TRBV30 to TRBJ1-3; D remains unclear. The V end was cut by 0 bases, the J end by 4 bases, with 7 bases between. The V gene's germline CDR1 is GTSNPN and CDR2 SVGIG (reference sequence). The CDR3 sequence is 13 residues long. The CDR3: CAWSVRGGNTIYF. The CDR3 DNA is TGTGCCTGGAGTGTTAGAGGGGGAAACACCATATATTTT.

The CDR3 DNA reads TGTGCCAGCAGCCAAGGGTTAGCGGGGCTTACAGATACGCAGTATTTT. Translating it yields CASSQGLAGLTDTQYF. The genes are TRBV3-1 and TRBJ2-3, with 8 bases matching TRBD2. V shed 1 base and J 3 bases; nucleotides not matched to a gene: 6. In germline, CDR1 is LGHDT, CDR2 YNNKEL (reference sequence). The length of the CDR3 is 16 residues.

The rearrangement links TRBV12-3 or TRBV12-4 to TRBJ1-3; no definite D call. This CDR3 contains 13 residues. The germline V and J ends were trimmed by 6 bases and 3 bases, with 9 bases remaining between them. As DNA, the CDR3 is TGTGCCAGCAGAACCTCGGGTGGAAACACCATATATTTT. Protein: CASRTSGGNTIYF.

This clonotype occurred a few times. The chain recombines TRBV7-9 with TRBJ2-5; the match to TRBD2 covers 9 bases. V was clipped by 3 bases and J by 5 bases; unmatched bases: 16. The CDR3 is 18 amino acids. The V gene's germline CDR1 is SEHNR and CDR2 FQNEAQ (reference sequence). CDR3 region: CASSFLSAGGLTRETQYF. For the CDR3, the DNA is TGTGCCAGCAGCTTCCTCTCAGCGGGAGGTTTGACTAGGGAGACCCAGTACTTC.

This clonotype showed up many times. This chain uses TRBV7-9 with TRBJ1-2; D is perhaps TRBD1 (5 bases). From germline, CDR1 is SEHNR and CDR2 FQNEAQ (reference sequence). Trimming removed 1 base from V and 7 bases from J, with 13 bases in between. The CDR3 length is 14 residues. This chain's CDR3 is CASSLGGPDLGYTF. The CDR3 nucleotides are TGTGCCAGCAGCTTAGGGGGACCGGATCTTGGCTACACCTTC.